This TCR beta chain was documented in a study of a mutant IDH1 vaccine in newly diagnosed glioma. Study as a whole: Treatment recipients were about 60% male and around 38% female, and their mean age was roughly 40 years.

Noted time point: week 5, during vaccination. Topical imiquimod accompanied each vaccine dose, which consisted of 300 ug of mutant IDH1 20-mer peptide. Remarks on this clone: The antigen is not known.

V lost 7 bases, J lost 7 bases, and 11 bases lay in between. The germline V gene has CDR1 SGHAT and CDR2 FQNNGV. There are 12 residues in the CDR3. Some clones are missing from TCRdb's copy, which holds only in-frame ones; the method was immunoSEQ multiplex PCR. The sample carries about 40,000 clones, approximately 93% recorded once. The TCR comes from a man aged 45-60 years with glioma. This sequence joins TRBV11-2 and TRBJ1-5, with no clear D. The specimen was PBMCs, collected from a glioma patient whose treatment included an IDH1 peptide vaccine. DNA of the CDR3: TGTGCCAGCAATCCAAGCGTCCAGCCCCAGCATTTT. This sequence encodes CASNPSVQPQHF.